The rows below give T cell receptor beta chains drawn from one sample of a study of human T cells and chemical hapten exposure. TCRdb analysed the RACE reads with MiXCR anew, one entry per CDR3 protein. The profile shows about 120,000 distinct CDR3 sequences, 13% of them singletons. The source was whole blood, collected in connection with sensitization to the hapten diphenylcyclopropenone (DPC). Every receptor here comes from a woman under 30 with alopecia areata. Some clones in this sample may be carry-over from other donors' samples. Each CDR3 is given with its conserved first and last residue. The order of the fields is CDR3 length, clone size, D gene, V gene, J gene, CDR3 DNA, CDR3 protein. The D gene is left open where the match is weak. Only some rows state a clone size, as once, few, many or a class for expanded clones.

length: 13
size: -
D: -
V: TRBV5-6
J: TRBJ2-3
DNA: TGTGCCAGCAGTTCGACAGGCACAGATACGCAGTATTTT
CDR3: CASSSTGTDTQYF

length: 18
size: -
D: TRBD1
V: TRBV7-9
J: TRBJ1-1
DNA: TGTGCCAGCAGCCCTTCAAGGACAGGGTATTCAATGAACACTGAAGCTTTCTTT
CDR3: CASSPSRTGYSMNTEAFF

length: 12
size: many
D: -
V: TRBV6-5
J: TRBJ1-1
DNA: TGTGCCAGCAGTTTTGGGGGCACTGAAGCTTTCTTT
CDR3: CASSFGGTEAFF

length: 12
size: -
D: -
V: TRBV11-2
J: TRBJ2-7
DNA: TGTGCCTGCAGCCAACAGGGAAGCGAGCAGTACTTC
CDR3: CACSQQGSEQYF

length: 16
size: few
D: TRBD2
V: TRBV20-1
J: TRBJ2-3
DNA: TGCAGTGCGCTCCCTCAGGTAGCGGGAGTCACAGATACGCAGTATTTT
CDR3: CSALPQVAGVTDTQYF

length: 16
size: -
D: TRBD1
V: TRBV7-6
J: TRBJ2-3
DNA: TGTGCCAGCAGCGCGGGGACAGGGGATCCCACAGATACGCAGTATTTT
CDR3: CASSAGTGDPTDTQYF

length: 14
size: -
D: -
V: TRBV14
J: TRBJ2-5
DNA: TGTGCCAGCCCTCTCGTGAGGGGCCAAGAGACCCAGTACTTC
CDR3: CASPLVRGQETQYF

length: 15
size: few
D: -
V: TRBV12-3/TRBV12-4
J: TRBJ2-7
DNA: TGTGCCAGCAGCACCCGGACCGTGGGTTCCTACGAGCAGTACTTC
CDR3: CASSTRTVGSYEQYF

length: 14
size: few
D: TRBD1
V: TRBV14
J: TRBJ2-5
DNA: TGTGCCAGCAGCCGGACAGGAGTCCAAGAGACCCAGTACTTC
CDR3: CASSRTGVQETQYF

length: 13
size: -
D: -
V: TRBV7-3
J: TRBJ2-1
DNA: TGTGCCAGCAGCCCCATGTCCCCAGGTGAGAAGTTCTTC
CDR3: CASSPMSPGEKFF

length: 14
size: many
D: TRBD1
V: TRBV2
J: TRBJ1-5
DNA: TGTGCCAGCAGTGAGGGACAGGGCGCGGTGTCCCAGCATTTT
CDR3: CASSEGQGAVSQHF

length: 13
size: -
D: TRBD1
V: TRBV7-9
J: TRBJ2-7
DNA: TGTGCCAGCAGCTCGTCAGGGGGCTACGAGCAGTACTTC
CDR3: CASSSSGGYEQYF

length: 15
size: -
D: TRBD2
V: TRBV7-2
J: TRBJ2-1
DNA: TGTGCCAGCAGCTTAGCGGCTAGCGGGGGCAATGAGCAGTTCTTC
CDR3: CASSLAASGGNEQFF

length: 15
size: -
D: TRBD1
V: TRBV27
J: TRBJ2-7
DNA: TGTGCCAGCAGTCTCTCCGGGACAGGTACCCACGAGCAGTACTTC
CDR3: CASSLSGTGTHEQYF

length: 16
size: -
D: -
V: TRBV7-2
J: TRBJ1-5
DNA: TGTGCCAGCAGCTTAGGGACGGAATATAGCAATCAGCCCCAGCATTTT
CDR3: CASSLGTEYSNQPQHF

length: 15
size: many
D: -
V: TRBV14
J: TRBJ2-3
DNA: TGTGCCAGCAGCCAACGGGGGCTTGGGACAGATACGCAGTATTTT
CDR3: CASSQRGLGTDTQYF

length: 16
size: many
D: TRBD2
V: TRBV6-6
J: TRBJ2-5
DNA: TGTGCCAGCAGTTACCCGACTAGCGGCTCCCAAGAGACCCAGTACTTC
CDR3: CASSYPTSGSQETQYF

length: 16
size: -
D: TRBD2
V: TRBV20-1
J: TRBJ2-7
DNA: TGCAGTGCTAGTGGGGGGGGACTAGCGGGATTCTACGAGCAGTACTTC
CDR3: CSASGGGLAGFYEQYF

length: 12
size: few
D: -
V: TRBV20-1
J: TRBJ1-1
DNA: TGCAGTGCTAGTGCCCCGGGGGCTGAAGCTTTCTTT
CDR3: CSASAPGAEAFF

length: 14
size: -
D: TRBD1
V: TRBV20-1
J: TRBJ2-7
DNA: TGCAGTGCTAGAGCAGACAGGGTGGACTACGAGCAGTACTTC
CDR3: CSARADRVDYEQYF

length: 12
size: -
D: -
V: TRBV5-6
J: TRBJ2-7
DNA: TGTGCCAGCAGCTTGGCCCGGCGCGAGCAGTACTTC
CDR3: CASSLARREQYF

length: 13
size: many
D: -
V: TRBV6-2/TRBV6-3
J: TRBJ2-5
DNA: TGTGCCAGCAGCATCAGGGTTCAAGAGACCCAGTACTTC
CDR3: CASSIRVQETQYF

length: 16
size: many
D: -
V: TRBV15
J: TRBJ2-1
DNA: TGTGCCACCAGCGCGGGGTGGGCAGGGGATAAAAATGAGCAGTTCTTC
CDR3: CATSAGWAGDKNEQFF

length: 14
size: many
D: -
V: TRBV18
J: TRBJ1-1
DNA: TGTGCCAGCTCACCAGGCCAACTGAAGGCTGAAGCTTTCTTT
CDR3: CASSPGQLKAEAFF

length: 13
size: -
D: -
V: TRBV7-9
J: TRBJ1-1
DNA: TGTGCCAGCAGCTTAGGTTCGGGCACTGAAGCTTTCTTT
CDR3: CASSLGSGTEAFF

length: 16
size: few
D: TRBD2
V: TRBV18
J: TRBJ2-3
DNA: TGTGCCAGCCAAACTAGCGGAAGTTCTAGCACAGATACGCAGTATTTT
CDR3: CASQTSGSSSTDTQYF

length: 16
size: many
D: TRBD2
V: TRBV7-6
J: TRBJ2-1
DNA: TGTGCCAGCAGCTTAGGTATAGCGGGGGCCTACAATGAGCAGTTCTTC
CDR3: CASSLGIAGAYNEQFF

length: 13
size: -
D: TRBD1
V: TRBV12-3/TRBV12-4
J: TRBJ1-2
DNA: TGTGCCAGCAGTTCTGGGACAGGGGATGGCTACACCTTC
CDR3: CASSSGTGDGYTF

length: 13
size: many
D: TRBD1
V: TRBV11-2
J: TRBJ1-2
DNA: TGTGCCAGCAGCTTAAGACAGGGGTATGGCTACACCTTC
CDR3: CASSLRQGYGYTF

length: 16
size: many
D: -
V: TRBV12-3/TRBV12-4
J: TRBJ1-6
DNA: TGTGCCAGCAGTCCCCTAGGGGGAAGTTCGAATTCACCCCTCCACTTT
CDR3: CASSPLGGSSNSPLHF